This T cell receptor beta chain was sequenced for a study of CD8 T cells in Susac syndrome. CDR3 size: 11 residues. Germline CDR1 reads SGHAT; CDR2 reads FQNNGV. V lost 3 bases to trimming and J lost 5 bases, with 5 bases between them. TCR beta sequencing was performed on blood CD8+ and CD4+ T cells. TEMRA cells were FACS-enriched, unlike CD8+ and CD4+ T cells, which were negatively isolated. After extraction with the RNeasy kit, about 0.45 to 1 ug of the RNA was reverse transcribed using random hexamers. Amplification of TCR beta CDR3 across 54 Vbeta and 13 Jbeta was performed with immunoSEQ multiplex PCR. TCRdb ran MiXCR on the immunoSEQ multiplex PCR reads and lists one entry per CDR3 protein. The table lists some 110,000 distinct CDR3 sequences, around 92% of them singletons. This clonotype has a handful of counts. Its antigen is unidentified. Findings of the study overall: Acknowledgment was made by the study that its TCR sequencing and HLA analysis involved a relatively small number of individuals.

The sequence derives from a human donor with multiple sclerosis. This chain links TRBV11-2 with TRBJ2-7; no firm D call. The sequenced material came from CD4+ T cells from PBMCs. The CDR3 loop reads CASSLSHEQYF. The CDR3 nucleotides read TGTGCCAGCAGCTTGTCCCACGAGCAGTACTTC. Full variable domain (missing parts from reference TRBV11-2 and TRBJ2-7): EAGVAQSPRYKIIEKRQSVAFWCNPISGHATLYWYQQILGQGPKLLIQFQNNGVVDDSQLPKDRFSAERLKGVDSTLKIQPAKLEDSAVYLCASSLSHEQYFGPGTRLTVT.